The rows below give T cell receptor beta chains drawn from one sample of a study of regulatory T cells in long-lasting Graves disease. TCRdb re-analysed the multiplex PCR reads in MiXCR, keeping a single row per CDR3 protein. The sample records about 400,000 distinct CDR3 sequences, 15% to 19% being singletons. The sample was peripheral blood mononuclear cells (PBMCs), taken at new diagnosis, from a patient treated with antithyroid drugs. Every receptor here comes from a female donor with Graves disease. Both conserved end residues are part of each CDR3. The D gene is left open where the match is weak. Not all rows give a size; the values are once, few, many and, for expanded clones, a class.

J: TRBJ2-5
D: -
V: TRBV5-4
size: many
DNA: TGTGCCAGCAGCTTGCCCGCGGGGAGGCAAGAGACCCAGTACTTC
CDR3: CASSLPAGRQETQYF

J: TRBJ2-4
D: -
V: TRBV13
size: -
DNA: TGTGCCAGCAGCCCCCGGGTCGAAGATAAAAACATTCAGTACTTC
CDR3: CASSPRVEDKNIQYF

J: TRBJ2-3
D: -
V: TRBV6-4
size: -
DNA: TGTGCCAGCAGTGAAGGGCGGCAGGTCGTGAGGTATTTT
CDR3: CASSEGRQVVRYF

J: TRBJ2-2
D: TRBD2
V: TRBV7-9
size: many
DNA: TGTGCCAGCGGGGGACTAGCGGGAGCGAACACCGGGGAGCTGTTTTTT
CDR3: CASGGLAGANTGELFF

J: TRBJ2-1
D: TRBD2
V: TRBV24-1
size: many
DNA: TGTGCCACCAGTGATTTAAGCGGGAGGGGGTACAATGAGCAGTTCTTC
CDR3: CATSDLSGRGYNEQFF

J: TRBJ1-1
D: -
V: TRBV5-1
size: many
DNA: TGCGCCAGCAGCTGGGGACGGGGGAACTGGAACACTGAAGCTTTCTTT
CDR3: CASSWGRGNWNTEAFF

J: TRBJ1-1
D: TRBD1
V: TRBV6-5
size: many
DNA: TGTGCCAGCAGTTACCAGGGACAGGCGAGCGAAGCTTTCTTT
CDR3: CASSYQGQASEAFF

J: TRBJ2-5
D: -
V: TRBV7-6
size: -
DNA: TGTGCCAGCGGGAAGTGGGGAGCGGCGGGACAAGAGACCCAGTACTTC
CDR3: CASGKWGAAGQETQYF

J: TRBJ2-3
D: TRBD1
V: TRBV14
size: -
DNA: TGTGCCAGCAGTCGGACAGGTTTCCTGATGGATACGCAGTATTTT
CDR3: CASSRTGFLMDTQYF

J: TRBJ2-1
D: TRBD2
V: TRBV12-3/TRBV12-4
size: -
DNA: TGTGCCAGCAGGACCGGACTAGCGGGAGGGGGATCCAATGAGCAGTTCTTC
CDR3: CASRTGLAGGGSNEQFF

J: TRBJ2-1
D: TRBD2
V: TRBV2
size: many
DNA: TGTGCCAGCAGTGAGTTTAGCGGGGATTACAATGAGCAGTTCTTC
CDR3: CASSEFSGDYNEQFF

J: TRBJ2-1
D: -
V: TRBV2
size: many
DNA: TGTGCCAGCAGTGGGGACAACAAGGCCTACAATGAGCAGTTCTTC
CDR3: CASSGDNKAYNEQFF

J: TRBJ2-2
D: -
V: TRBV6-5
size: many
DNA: TGTGCCAGCAGTTTAAGGACAGTCGGGGAGCTGTTTTTT
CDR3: CASSLRTVGELFF

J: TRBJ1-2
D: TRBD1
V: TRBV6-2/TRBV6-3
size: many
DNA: TGTGCCAGCAGTGGCTTCGGGACAGGGGGGGACTATGGCTACACCTTC
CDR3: CASSGFGTGGDYGYTF

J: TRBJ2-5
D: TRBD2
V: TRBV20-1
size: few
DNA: TGCAGTGCTAGAACCCTCGCGAGGGGACTATCACAAGAGACCCAGTACTTC
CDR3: CSARTLARGLSQETQYF

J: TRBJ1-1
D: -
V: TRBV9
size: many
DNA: TGTGCCAGCAGCGTAACACCGAACACTGAAGCTTTCTTT
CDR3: CASSVTPNTEAFF

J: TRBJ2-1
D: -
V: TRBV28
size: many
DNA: TGTGCCAGCGCGACGACGGGCTCCTACAATGAGCAGTTCTTC
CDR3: CASATTGSYNEQFF

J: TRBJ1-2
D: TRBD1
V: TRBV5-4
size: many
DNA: TGTGCCAGCAGCTGGACCGGACAGGGGGCTCGTTTTTACTATGGCTACACCTTC
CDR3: CASSWTGQGARFYYGYTF

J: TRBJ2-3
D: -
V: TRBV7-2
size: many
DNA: TGTGCCAGCAGCTTAGGGTCGGTGGATACGCAGTATTTT
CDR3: CASSLGSVDTQYF

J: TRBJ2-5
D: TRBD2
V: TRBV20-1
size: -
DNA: TGCAGTGCTCCCTTACTAGCGGGAGTGCTCGACGAGACCCAGTACTTC
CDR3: CSAPLLAGVLDETQYF

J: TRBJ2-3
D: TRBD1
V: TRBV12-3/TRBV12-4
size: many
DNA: TGTGCCAGCAGTTGGACAGGGGCAGCAGATACGCAGTATTTT
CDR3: CASSWTGAADTQYF

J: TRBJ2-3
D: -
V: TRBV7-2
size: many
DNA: TGTGCCAGCAGCCAAGGGGCAGATACGCAGTATTTT
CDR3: CASSQGADTQYF

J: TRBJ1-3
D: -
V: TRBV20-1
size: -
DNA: TGCAGTGCCCCAACAGGGATTGGAAACACCATATATTTT
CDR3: CSAPTGIGNTIYF

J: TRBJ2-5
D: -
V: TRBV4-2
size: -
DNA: TGTGCCAGCAGCCAAGAGAAGAGAGCCGAAGAGACCCAGTACTTC
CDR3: CASSQEKRAEETQYF

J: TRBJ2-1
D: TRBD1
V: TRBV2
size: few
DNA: TGTGCCAGCACTTGGGACAGCTCCTACAATGAGCAGTTCTTC
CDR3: CASTWDSSYNEQFF

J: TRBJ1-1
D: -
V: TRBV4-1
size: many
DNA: TGCGCCAGCAGCCAAGAATCGGGGCAGGGGAGGACTGAAGCTTTCTTT
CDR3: CASSQESGQGRTEAFF

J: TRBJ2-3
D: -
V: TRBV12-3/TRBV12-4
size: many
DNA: TGTGCCAGCAGGGGCCCCAGGGGCCCAAAGGCAGATACGCAGTATTTT
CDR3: CASRGPRGPKADTQYF

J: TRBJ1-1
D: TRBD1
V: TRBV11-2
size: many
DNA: TGTGCCAGCAGTCAAGGACAGGGGAAGTCTTTCTTT
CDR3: CASSQGQGKSFF

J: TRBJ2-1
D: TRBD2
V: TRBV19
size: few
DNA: TGTGCCAGTAGGACCTCCCCAGGACTAGCGCGCTCCTACAATGAGCAGTTCTTC
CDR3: CASRTSPGLARSYNEQFF

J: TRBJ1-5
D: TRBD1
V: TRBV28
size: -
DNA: TGTGCCAGCAGCCAGAGAGGACAGGAATACAATCAGCCCCAGCATTTT
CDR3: CASSQRGQEYNQPQHF

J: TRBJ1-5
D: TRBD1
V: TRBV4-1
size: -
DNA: TGCGCCAGCAGCCTATTACAGGGGGGAAGGAGCAATCAGCCCCAGCATTTT
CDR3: CASSLLQGGRSNQPQHF

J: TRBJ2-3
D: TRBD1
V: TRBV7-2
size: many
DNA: TGTGCCAGTACCAGGGGGCTAGGCACAGATACGCAGTATTTT
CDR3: CASTRGLGTDTQYF

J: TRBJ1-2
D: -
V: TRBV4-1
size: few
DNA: TGCGCCAGCAGCCAAGTAATCAGGGTAATCCATGGCTACACCTTC
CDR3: CASSQVIRVIHGYTF

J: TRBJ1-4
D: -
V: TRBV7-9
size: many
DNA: TGTGCCAGCAGCTTAGCGGGTGCCGTCGGGGAAAAACTGTTTTTT
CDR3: CASSLAGAVGEKLFF

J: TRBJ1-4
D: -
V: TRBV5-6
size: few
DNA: TGTGCCAGCAGCTTAAAGCCAACGAATGAAAAACTGTTTTTT
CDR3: CASSLKPTNEKLFF

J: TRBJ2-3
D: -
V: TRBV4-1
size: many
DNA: TGCGCCAGCAGCCAAGATCGGCTGAACACAGATACGCAGTATTTT
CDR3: CASSQDRLNTDTQYF

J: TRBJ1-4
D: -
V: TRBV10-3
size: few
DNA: TGTGCCATCAGCGGGGGTGCAACTAATGAAAAACTGTTTTTT
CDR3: CAISGGATNEKLFF

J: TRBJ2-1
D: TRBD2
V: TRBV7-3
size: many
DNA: TGTGCCAGCAGCCCCTGGGGGGGGGACAATGAGCAGTTCTTC
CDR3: CASSPWGGDNEQFF

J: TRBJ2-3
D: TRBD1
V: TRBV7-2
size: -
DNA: TGTGCCTGCTCTGGGGACGGGACAGGGGGCCCTAAGCCATACACAGATACGCAGTATTTT
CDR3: CACSGDGTGGPKPYTDTQYF

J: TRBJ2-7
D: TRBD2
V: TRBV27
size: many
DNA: TGTGCCAGCAGTCCGAGGACTAGCGGCTCCTACGAGCAGTACTTC
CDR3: CASSPRTSGSYEQYF

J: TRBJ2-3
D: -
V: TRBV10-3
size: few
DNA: TGTGCCATCAGTTTAACCACAGATACGCAGTATTTT
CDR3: CAISLTTDTQYF

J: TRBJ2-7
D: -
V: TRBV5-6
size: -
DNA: TGTGCCAGCAGCTTGGGGGAAGGGGCCTACGAGCAGTACTTC
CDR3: CASSLGEGAYEQYF

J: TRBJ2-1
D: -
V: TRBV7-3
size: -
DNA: TGTGCCAGCAGCTCACACCCCCGGGTTGATGAGCAGTTCTTC
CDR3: CASSSHPRVDEQFF

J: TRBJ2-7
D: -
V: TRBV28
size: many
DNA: TGTGCCAGCAGTTTGAGTCACTACTACGAGCAGTACTTC
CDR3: CASSLSHYYEQYF

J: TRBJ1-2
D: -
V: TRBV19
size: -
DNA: TGTGCCAGTAGCACCCTCCTCTATGGCTACACCTTC
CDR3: CASSTLLYGYTF

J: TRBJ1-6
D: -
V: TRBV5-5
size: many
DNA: TGTGCCAGCAGCTTTCTCGAGGCGGACGAAGGGCCGAGGGCTCTTAGACCCCTCCACTTT
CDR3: CASSFLEADEGPRALRPLHF

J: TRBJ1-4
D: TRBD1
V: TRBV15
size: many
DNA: TGTGCCACCAGCAGAGCAAAACGTAAATGGACAGGGGGCTTTGAAAAACTGTTTTTT
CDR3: CATSRAKRKWTGGFEKLFF

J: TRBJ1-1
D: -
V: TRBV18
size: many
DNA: TGTGCCAGCTCACCGCAACAAGTTAACACTGAAGCTTTCTTT
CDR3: CASSPQQVNTEAFF

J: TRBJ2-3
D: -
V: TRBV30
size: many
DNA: TGTGCCTGGGTACGGCGGAGCACAGATACGCAGTATTTT
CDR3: CAWVRRSTDTQYF

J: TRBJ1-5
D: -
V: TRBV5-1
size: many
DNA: TGCGCCAGCAGCCGGGGTTCGCACAATCAGCCCCAGCATTTT
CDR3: CASSRGSHNQPQHF

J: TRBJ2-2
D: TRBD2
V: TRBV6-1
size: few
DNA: TGTGCCAGCAGACAGACTAGCGGTAGGATAAACACCGGGGAGCTGTTTTTT
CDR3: CASRQTSGRINTGELFF

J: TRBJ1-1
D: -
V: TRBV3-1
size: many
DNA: TGTGCCAGCAGCCCCCAGCCAACGGTCACTGAAGCTTTCTTT
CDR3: CASSPQPTVTEAFF

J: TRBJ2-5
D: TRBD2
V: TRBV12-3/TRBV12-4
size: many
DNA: TGTGCCAGCAGGTCTAGCGGGGGGGGAGAGACCCAGTACTTC
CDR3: CASRSSGGGETQYF

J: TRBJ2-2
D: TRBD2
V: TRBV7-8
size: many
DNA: TGTGCCAGCAGACCTAGGATGCGCGGGAGGACCGGGGAGCTGTTTTTT
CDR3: CASRPRMRGRTGELFF

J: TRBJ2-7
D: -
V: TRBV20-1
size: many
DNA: TGCAGTGCTAGAGGGGGAGCGGGTGAGCAGTACTTC
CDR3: CSARGGAGEQYF

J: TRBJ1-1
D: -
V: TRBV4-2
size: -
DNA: TGTGCCAGCAGCCCGGTCTCCGGCGGTTTGGCTTTCTTT
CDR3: CASSPVSGGLAFF

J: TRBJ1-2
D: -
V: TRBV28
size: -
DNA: TGTGCCAGCAGTTTATGGCCAGGGAATAATGGCTACACCTTC
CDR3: CASSLWPGNNGYTF

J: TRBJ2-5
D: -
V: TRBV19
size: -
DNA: TGTGCCAGTACAGATCAAGAGACCCAGTACTTC
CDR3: CASTDQETQYF

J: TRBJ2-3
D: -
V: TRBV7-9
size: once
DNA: TGTGCCAGCAGCTTACAATGGGGGAACACAGATACGCAGTATTTT
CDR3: CASSLQWGNTDTQYF